This T cell receptor beta chain was observed in a study of shared clonotypes between healthy human individuals. Across the whole study: Used for every donor were three CD4 naive, three CD4 memory, two CD8 naive and one CD8 memory plate.

Assay used: immunoSEQ multiplex PCR; TCRdb lists only in-frame clones, some missing. Of hundreds of thousands of clones listed, 74% are singletons. Study-wide findings and caveats: Naive subsets usually exceeded memory subsets in estimated richness. Between a few donors, naive CD4 clonotypes were shared at a level of around 5.2%.

As concerns this clone: Antigen unknown.

Trimming took 5 bases from V and 3 from J; bases not matched to a gene: 6. The CDR3 spans 14 residues. CDR1 MGHRA and CDR2 YSYEKL come from the germline V gene. The chain has TRBV4-1 and TRBJ2-5; 7 nucleotides line up with TRBD2. The sequencing sample was made of memory CD4+ T cells sorted from blood. Indicated subset: CD45RA-negative fraction. This TCR was sampled from a woman in her 30s in good health. The chain's CDR3 is CASSLNLAEETQYF. The CDR3, as DNA: TGCGCCAGCAGCTTAAACCTAGCGGAAGAGACCCAGTACTTC.